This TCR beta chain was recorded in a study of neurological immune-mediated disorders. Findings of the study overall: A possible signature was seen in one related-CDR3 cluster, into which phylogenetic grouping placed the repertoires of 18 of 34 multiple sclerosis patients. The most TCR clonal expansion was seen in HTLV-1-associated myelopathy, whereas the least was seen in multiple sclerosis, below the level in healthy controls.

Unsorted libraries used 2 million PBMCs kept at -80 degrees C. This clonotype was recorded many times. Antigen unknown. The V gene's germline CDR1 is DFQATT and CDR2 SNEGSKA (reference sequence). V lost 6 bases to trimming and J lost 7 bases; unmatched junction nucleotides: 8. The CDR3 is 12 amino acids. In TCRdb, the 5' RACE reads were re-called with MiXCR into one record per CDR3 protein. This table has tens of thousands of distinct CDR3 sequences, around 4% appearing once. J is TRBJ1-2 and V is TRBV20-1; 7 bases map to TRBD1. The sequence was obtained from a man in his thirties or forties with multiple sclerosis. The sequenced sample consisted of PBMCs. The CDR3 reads CSAWRGQGGYTF. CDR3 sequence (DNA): TGCAGTGCATGGAGGGGGCAGGGTGGCTACACCTTC.